This T cell receptor (beta chain) is from a study of T cell responses to AZD1222 COVID-19 vaccine (dated by TCRdb to the early 2020s). Turning to the overall study: TCR sequencing covered some 250 trial participants: 207 given two doses of AZD1222 and 26 given two doses of MenACWY control vaccine. Trial participants were enrolled by age into subgroups of 18-55, 56-69 and 70-plus years, and around 150, 29 and 61 TCR-sequenced participants, respectively, were included in these subgroups. Paper-wide results and their limitations: Epitopes outside the regions mutated in the B.1.351 and B.1.1.7 variants were reportedly recognized by nearly half of the unique spike-specific TCRs. In the small 56-69-year group, the increase in depth fell short of significance, most likely because of low power. Vaccine-associated CD4 TCRs spanned the whole spike protein, with dominant responses in regions 160-218 and 743-854. Most participants were white British and females outnumbered males, and the authors suggested that clonal diversity may have been underestimated. Because no samples from the day 14 peak response were available, repertoires could be characterized only after the peak T cell response. Conclusions about previously exposed vaccinees are limited because only five or six AZD1222 recipients were SARS-CoV-2 seropositive at baseline. After two AZD1222 doses, spike-specific TCR breadth and depth were significantly higher than at day 0 and than in MenACWY recipients.

The CDR3 regions of human TCRbeta chains were analyzed by immunosequencing. In the paper's pipeline: Repertoire TCRs were checked for matches against a reference library of SARS-CoV-2-specific TCRs that had been generated using the MIRA antigen-specificity platform. Breadth meant the fraction of unique TCRs that were SARS-CoV-2-associated, whereas depth meant the fraction of total T cells that were SARS-CoV-2-associated. Each spike-specific TCR was assigned to its reactive spike region and to a CD4 or CD8 class using the MIRA data. Log10-transformed breadth and depth values were compared by one-way ANOVA with Sidak's multiple comparisons tests. The table was pulled from immuneACCESS by TCRdb, which kept in-frame rearrangements only. Such tables lose some clones; where checked, under half of the loss comes from unresolved V genes, and the rest has no known cause. The V and J calls and clone size come from that table; D and trimming were worked out from the DNA. This sample lists fewer than 90,000 clones; about 91% were detected once. The leading ten clones occupy roughly 5% of the sample.

Explained via the paper, the time point label denotes: about 28 days (+/-7) after the second vaccine dose. Because spike-specific TCR depth and breadth did not differ between the two schedules, AZD1222 recipients who got a second dose at roughly 4 weeks were pooled with those who got a second dose at roughly 12 weeks. Samples from vaccinated people were obtained from the UK trials COV001 and COV002, which included a single-blind randomized controlled phase 2/3 trial of AZD1222 (ChAdOx1 nCoV-19) in healthy adults. For TCRbeta chain sequencing, PBMC samples were collected from trial participants at day 0 and at day 28 after the second dose. Including the terminal cysteine and phenylalanine, the CDR3 comprises 16 residues. Kept here is only the CDR3 DNA, which spans 48 bases and is read in frame from base 1. Germline trimming: 3 bases from V, 10 bases from J; junction bases outside gene matches: 12. The germline V gene supplies CDR1 SGDLS and CDR2 YYNGEE.

Remarks on this clone: Its antigen is unknown. No base qualities exist here, and no much larger clone lies one base off it.

The TCR originated in an adult who received the AZD1222 COVID-19 vaccine. The sequence joins TRBV9 to TRBJ2-1, and 11 junctional nucleotides match TRBD2. The specimen comprised peripheral blood, sampled 28 days after the second AZD1222 dose. The encoded CDR3 is CASSAYSGGVFGEQFF. Read as DNA, the sequence is TGTGCCAGCAGCGCCTATAGCGGGGGGGTCTTTGGGGAGCAGTTCTTC.